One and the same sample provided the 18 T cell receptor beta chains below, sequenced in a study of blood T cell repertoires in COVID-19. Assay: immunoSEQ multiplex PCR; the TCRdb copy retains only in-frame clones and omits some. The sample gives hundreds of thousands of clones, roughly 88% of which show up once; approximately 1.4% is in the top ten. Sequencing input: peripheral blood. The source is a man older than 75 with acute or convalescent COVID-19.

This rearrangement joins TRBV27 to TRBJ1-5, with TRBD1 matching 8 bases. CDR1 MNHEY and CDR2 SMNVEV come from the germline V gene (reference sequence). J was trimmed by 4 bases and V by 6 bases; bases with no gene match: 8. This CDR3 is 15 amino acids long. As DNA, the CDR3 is TGTGCCAGCAGCTCAGGGGGCGCGGGGAATCAGCCCCAGCATTTT. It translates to CASSSGGAGNQPQHF.

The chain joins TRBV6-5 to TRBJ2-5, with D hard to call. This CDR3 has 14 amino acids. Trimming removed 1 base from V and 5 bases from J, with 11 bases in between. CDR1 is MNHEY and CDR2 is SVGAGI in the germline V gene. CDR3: CASSYLDRLETQYF. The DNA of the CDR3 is TGTGCCAGCAGTTACTTAGATCGGTTGGAGACCCAGTACTTC.

Here the CDR3 reads CASSQDRQGVSTNEKLFF. The CDR3 DNA follows: TGCGCCAGCAGCCAAGATCGTCAGGGGGTCTCAACTAATGAAAAACTGTTTTTT. The gene calls are TRBV4-3 and TRBJ1-4; the match to TRBD1 covers 7 bases. Germline CDR1 is LGHNA and CDR2 is YSLEER. This CDR3 is built from 18 residues. V lost 0 bases and J lost 0; bases outside the gene matches: 7.

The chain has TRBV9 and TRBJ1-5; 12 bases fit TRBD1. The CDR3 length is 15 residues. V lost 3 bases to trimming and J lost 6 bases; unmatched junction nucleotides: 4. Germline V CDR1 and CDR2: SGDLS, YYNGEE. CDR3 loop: CASSGPGQGAQPQHF. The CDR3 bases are TGTGCCAGCAGCGGGCCGGGACAGGGGGCTCAGCCCCAGCATTTT.

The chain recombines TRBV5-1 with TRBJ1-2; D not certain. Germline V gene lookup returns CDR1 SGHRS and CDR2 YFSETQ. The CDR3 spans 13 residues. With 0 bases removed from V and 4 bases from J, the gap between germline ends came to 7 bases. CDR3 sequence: CASSLDSSYGYTF. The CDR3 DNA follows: TGCGCCAGCAGCTTGGACAGCTCCTATGGCTACACCTTC.

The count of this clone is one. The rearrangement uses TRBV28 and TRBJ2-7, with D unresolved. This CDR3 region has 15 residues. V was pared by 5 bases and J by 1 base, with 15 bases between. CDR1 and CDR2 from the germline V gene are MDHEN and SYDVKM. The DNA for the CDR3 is TGTGCCAGCAGTACCCTCGCCTGGAGTTCCTACGAGCAGTACTTC. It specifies CASSTLAWSSYEQYF.

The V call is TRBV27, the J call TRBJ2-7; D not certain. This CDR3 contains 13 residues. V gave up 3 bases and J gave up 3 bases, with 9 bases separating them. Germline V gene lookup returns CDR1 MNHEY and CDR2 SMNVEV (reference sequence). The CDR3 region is CASSFGRYYEQYF. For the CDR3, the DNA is TGTGCCAGCAGTTTTGGCAGGTACTACGAGCAGTACTTC.

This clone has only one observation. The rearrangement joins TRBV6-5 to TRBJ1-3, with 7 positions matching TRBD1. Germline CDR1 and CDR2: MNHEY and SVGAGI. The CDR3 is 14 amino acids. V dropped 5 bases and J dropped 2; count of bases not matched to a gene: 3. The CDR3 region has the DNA TGTGCCAGCAGTATGACAGGGACTGGAAACACCATATATTTT. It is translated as CASSMTGTGNTIYF.

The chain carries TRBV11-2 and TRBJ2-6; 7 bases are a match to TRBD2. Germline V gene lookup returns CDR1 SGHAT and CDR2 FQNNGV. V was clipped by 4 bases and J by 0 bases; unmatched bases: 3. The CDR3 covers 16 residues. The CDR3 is CASSWGGSSGANVLTF. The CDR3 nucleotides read TGTGCCAGCAGCTGGGGGGGAAGCTCTGGGGCCAACGTCCTGACTTTC.

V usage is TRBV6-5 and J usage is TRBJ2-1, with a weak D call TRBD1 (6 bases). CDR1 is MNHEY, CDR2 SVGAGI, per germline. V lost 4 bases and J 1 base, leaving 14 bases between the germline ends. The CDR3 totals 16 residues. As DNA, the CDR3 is TGTGCCAGCAGTTCCGGGGACACGGGGTCCTACAATGAGCAGTTCTTC. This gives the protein CASSSGDTGSYNEQFF.

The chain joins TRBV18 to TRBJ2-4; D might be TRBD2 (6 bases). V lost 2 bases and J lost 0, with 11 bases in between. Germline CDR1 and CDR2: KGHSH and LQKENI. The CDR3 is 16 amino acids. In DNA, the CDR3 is TGTGCCAGCTCACCAGGCGCGGGATTAGCCAAAAACATTCAGTACTTC. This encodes CASSPGAGLAKNIQYF.

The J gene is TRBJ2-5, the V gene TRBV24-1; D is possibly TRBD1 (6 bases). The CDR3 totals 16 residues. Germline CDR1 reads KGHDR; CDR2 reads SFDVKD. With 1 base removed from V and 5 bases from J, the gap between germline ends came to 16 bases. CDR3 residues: CATSDFGRGGGETQYF. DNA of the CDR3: TGTGCCACCAGTGATTTTGGTAGAGGGGGTGGGGAGACCCAGTACTTC.

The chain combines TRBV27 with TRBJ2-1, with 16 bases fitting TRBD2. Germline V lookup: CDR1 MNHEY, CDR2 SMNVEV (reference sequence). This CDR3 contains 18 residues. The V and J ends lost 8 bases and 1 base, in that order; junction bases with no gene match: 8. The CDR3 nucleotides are TGTGCCAGCTCCTCGGGACTAGCGGGAGGGGGGTCCTACAATGAGCAGTTCTTC. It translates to CASSSGLAGGGSYNEQFF.

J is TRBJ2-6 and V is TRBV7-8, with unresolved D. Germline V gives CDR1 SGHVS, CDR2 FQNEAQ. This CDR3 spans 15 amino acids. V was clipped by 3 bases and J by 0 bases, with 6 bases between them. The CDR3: CASSFLSSGANVLTF. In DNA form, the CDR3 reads TGTGCCAGCAGCTTCCTCAGCTCTGGGGCCAACGTCCTGACTTTC.

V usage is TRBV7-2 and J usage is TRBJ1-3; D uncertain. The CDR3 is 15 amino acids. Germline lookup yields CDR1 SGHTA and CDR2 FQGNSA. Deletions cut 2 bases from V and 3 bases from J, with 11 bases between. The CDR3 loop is CASSLRERGGNTIYF. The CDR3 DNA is TGTGCCAGCAGCTTAAGAGAGCGGGGTGGAAACACCATATATTTT.

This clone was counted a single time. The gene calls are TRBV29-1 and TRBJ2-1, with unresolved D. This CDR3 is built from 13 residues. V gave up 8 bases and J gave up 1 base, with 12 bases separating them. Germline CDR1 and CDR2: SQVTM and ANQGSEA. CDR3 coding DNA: TGCAGCCCTCGAAAAGCTTCCTACAATGAGCAGTTCTTC. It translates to CSPRKASYNEQFF.

The DNA for the CDR3 is TGTGCCAGCACCGATAACAGGGGGTATGGCTACACCTTC. Its translation is CASTDNRGYGYTF. The genes are TRBV28 and TRBJ1-2; 8 positions agree with TRBD1. The CDR3 runs to 13 residues. Germline V gene data show CDR1 as MDHEN and CDR2 as SYDVKM. V gave up 7 bases and J gave up 5 bases; unmatched junction bases: 6.

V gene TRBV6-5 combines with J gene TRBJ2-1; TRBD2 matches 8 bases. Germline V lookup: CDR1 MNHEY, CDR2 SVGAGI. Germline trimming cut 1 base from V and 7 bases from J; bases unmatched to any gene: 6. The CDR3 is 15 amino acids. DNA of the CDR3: TGTGCCAGCAGTTACTTCCTAGCGGGCTCGAATGAGCAGTTCTTC. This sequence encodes CASSYFLAGSNEQFF.